This note documents a single TCR beta chain sequence. The antigen remains undetermined. The data belong to a study of PD-L1 blockade in urothelial cancer. Whole-study context: When patients started atezolizumab around 2014, it was given at 1,200 mg intravenously every 3 weeks. Prior chemotherapy ranged from 0 to 3 regimens per patient. The researchers analyzed blood 3 weeks (second dose) and 6 weeks after treatment start.

Germline CDR1 and CDR2: SQVTM and ANQGSEA. There are 13 residues in the CDR3. The V segment lost 3 bases and the J segment 4 bases; nucleotides outside the gene matches: 4. Described time point: pretreatment peripheral blood. General study results and limits: Tumor-associated TCR clones expanded more in blood at 3 weeks in patients with durable benefit.

The method was immunoSEQ multiplex PCR; TCRdb's version includes in-frame clones alone and lacks a portion of them. The sample carries some 46,000 clones, 75% to 85% recorded once. The gene calls are TRBV29-1 and TRBJ1-2; 8 bases are shared with TRBD1. Source: PBMCs, taken around atezolizumab (anti-PD-L1) treatment. This sequence originates from a man in his 60s with urothelial cancer. The CDR3 sequence is CSVEQGAGYGYTF. The DNA of the CDR3 is TGCAGCGTTGAGCAGGGGGCCGGCTATGGCTACACCTTC.